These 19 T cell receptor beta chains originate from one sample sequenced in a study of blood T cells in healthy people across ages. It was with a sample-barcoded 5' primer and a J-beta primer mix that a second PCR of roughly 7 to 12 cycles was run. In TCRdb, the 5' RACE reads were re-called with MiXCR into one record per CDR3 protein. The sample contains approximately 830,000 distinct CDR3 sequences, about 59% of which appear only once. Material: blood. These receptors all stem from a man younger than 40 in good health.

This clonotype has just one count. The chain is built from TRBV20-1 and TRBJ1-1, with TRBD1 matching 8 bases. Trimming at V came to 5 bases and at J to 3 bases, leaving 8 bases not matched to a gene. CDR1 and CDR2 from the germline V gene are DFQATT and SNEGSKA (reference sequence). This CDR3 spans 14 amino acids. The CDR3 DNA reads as TGCAGTGCTGAACGGACAGGGTTGTACACTGAAGCTTTCTTT. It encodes CSAERTGLYTEAFF.

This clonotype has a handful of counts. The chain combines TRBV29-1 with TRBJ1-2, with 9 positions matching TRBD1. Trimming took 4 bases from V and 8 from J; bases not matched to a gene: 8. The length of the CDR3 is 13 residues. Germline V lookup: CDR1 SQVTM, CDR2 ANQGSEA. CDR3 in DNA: TGCAGCGTTGCGCCGGGACAGGGAGAAGGCTACACCTTC. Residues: CSVAPGQGEGYTF.

The CDR3 DNA reads TGCGCCAGCAGCCAAGCTGGTAATCAGCCCCAGCATTTT. Its translation is CASSQAGNQPQHF. The chain has TRBV4-1 and TRBJ1-5; no definite D call. The length of the CDR3 is 13 residues. Germline values: CDR1 MGHRA, CDR2 YSYEKL. Trimming removed 1 base at V and 4 bases at J, with 5 bases between.

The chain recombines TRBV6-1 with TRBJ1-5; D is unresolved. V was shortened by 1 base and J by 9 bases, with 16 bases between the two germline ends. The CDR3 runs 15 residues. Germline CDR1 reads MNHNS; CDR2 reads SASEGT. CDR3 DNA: TGTGCCAGCAGTGAAGGTACAGCCCTTCGATGGCCCCAGCATTTT. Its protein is CASSEGTALRWPQHF.

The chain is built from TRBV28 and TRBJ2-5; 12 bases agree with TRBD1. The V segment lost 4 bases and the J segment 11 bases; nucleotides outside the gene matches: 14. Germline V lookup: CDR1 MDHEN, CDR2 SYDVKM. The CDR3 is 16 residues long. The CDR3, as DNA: TGTGCCAGCAGTTCCGGGACAGGGGGCCCTTACAATGAGCAGTACTTC. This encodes CASSSGTGGPYNEQYF.

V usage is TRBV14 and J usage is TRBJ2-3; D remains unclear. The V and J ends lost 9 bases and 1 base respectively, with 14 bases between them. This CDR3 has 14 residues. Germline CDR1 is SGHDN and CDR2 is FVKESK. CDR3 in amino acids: CASRPMGGTDTQYF. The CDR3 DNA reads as TGTGCCAGTAGACCCATGGGCGGCACAGATACGCAGTATTTT.

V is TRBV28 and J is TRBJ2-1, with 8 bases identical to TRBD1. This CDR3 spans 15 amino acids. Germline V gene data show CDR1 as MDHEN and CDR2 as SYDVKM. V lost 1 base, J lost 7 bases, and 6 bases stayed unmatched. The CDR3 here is CASSLLRDRSNEQFF. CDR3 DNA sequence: TGTGCCAGCAGTTTATTACGGGACAGGTCTAATGAGCAGTTCTTC.

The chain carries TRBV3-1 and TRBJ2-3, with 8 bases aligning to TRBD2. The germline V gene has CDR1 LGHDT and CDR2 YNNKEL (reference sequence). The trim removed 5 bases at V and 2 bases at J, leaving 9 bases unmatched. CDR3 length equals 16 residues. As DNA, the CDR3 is TGTGCCAGCAGCAAAGGAGCGGGGGAAACCACAGATACGCAGTATTTT. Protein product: CASSKGAGETTDTQYF.

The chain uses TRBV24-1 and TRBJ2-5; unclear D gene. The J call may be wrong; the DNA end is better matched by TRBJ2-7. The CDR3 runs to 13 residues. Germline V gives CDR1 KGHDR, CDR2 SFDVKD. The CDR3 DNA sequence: TGTGCCACCAGTGATTCAACCGCCCTCGAGCAGTACTTC. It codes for CATSDSTALEQYF.

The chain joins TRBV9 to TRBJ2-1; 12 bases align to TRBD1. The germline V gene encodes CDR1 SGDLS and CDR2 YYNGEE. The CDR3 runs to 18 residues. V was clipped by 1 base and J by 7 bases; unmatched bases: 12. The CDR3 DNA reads TGTGCCAGCAGCGTAAGGGGTGGGACAGGGGGCGATGGGAATGAGCAGTTCTTC. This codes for CASSVRGGTGGDGNEQFF.

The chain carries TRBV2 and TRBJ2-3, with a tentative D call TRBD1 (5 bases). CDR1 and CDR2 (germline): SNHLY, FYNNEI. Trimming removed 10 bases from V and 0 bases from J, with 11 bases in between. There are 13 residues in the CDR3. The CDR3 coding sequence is TGTGCCATAGACAGTTCTAGCACAGATACGCAGTATTTT. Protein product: CAIDSSSTDTQYF.

CDR3 protein: CSASSLAGGFGSYEQYF. The CDR3 region has the DNA TGCAGTGCTAGCTCGCTAGCGGGGGGATTTGGATCCTACGAGCAGTACTTC. The rearrangement uses TRBV20-1 and TRBJ2-4; 11 nucleotides match TRBD2. Matching the DNA end better, TRBJ2-7 makes the J call doubtful. This CDR3 region has 17 residues. Germline CDR1 and CDR2: DFQATT and SNEGSKA (reference sequence).

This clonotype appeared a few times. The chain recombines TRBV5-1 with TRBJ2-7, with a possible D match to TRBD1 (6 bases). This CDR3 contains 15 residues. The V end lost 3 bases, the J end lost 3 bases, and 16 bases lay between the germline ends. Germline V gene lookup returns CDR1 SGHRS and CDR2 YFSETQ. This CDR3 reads CASSSKPTGVYEQYF. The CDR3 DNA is TGCGCCAGCAGCTCAAAACCGACAGGCGTCTACGAGCAGTACTTC.

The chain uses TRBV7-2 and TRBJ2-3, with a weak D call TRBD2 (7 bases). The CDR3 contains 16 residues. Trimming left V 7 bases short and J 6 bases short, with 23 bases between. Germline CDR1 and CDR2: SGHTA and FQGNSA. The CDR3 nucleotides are TGTGCCAGCACCCGGGGGGCTATAGGGGTGGGGGATACGCAGTATTTT. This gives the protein CASTRGAIGVGDTQYF.

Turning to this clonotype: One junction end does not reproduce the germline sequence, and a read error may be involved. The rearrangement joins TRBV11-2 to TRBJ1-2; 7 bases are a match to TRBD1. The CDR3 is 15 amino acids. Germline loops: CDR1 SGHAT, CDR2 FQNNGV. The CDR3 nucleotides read TGTGCCAGCAGCTTGGGGCCCCGGGACAGATATGGCTTCACCTTC. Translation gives CASSLGPRDRYGFTF.

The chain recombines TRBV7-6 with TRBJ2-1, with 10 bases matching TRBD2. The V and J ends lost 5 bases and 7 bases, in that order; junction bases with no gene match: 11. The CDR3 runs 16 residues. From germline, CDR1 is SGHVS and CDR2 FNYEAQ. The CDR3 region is CASSPRGLAGVNEQFF. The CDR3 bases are TGTGCCAGCAGCCCAAGGGGCCTAGCGGGGGTTAATGAGCAGTTCTTC.

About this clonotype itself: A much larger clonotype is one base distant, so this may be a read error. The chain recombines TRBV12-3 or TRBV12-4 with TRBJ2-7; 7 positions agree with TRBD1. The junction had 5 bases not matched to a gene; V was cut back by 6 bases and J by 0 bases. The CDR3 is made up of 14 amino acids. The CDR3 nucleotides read TGTGCCAGCAGATCCGGGACAGTCTCCTACGAGCAGTACTTC. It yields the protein CASRSGTVSYEQYF.

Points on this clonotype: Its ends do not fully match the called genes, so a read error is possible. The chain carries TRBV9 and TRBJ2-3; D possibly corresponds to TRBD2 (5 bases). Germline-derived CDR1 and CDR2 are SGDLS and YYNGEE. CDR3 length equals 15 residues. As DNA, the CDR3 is TGTGCCAACAGCGTAGGGAGCAGTTACACAGATACGCAGTATTTT. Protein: CANSVGSSYTDTQYF.

CDR3 loop: CASSGSSYNEQFF. The CDR3 coding sequence is TGTGCCAGCAGTGGGAGCTCCTACAATGAGCAGTTCTTC. V and J are TRBV28 and TRBJ2-1; possibly TRBD2 for D (5 bases). CDR3 length: 13 residues. Germline CDR1 is MDHEN and CDR2 is SYDVKM. V lost 5 bases and J 0 bases, leaving 5 bases between the germline ends.